This T cell receptor (beta chain) is from a study of cytomegalovirus exposure and HLA in healthy donors. The germline V gene has CDR1 SNHLY and CDR2 FYNNEI. CDR3 length: 13 amino acids. The V segment lost 11 bases and the J segment 4 bases; nucleotides outside the gene matches: 10. Broader study findings: As a later analysis showed, a missense DCLRE1C variant was linked to trimming of TCR beta V- and J-genes. The availability of immune exposure information extended only to CMV serostatus.

The PCR made use of 60 Vbeta and 13 Jbeta primers. Profiling relied on immunoSEQ multiplex PCR, and the TCRdb table lists in-frame clones only, not all of them. This table holds some 170,000 clones, 75% found once. A single count supports this clone. Its antigen is not known. The sequencing input was PBMCs. The receptor's source is a male donor in good health and CMV-seronegative. This chain uses TRBV2 with TRBJ1-2; TRBD1 matches 7 bases. CDR3 loop: CAARDRVAYGYTF. Written as DNA, the CDR3 is TGTGCCGCCCGAGACAGGGTAGCCTATGGCTACACCTTC.